This is a list of T cell receptor beta chains from one sample in a study of T cell changes during pregnancy in multiple sclerosis. Here immunoSEQ multiplex PCR was the method, and the copy in TCRdb shows in-frame clones only, minus some. The data hold about 51,000 clones, with 94% observed a single time. Sequences were derived from CD4+ T cells from peripheral blood mononuclear cells, sampled in the second trimester of pregnancy. These receptors all come from a female donor with multiple sclerosis, enrolled in a pregnancy study. Each CDR3 is given with its conserved first and last residue. The D gene is left open where the match is weak. Rows may omit the clone size; those that give it use once, few, many or a size class.

V	size	D	J	length	CDR3	DNA
TRBV7-2	.	TRBD2	TRBJ2-1	16	CASSLALAGGRDEQFF	TGTGCCAGCAGCTTAGCCCTAGCGGGGGGGCGCGATGAGCAGTTCTTC
TRBV5-5	.	TRBD1	TRBJ1-5	14	CASSSTGEDQPQHF	TGTGCCAGCAGCTCTACAGGGGAAGATCAGCCCCAGCATTTT
TRBV11-3	once	TRBD2	TRBJ2-1	15	CASSLFAGGDNEQFF	TGTGCCAGCAGCTTATTTGCGGGGGGGGACAATGAGCAGTTCTTC
TRBV7-2	.	.	TRBJ2-6	16	CASSFFIRAGANVLTF	TGTGCCAGCAGCTTTTTCATTCGGGCTGGGGCCAACGTCCTGACTTTC
TRBV7-9	.	TRBD1	TRBJ2-2	16	CASSLAAGGITGELFF	TGTGCCAGCAGCTTAGCGGCAGGGGGAATCACCGGGGAGCTGTTTTTT
TRBV30	.	.	TRBJ1-3	16	CAWSAKISPGGNTIYF	TGTGCCTGGAGTGCCAAAATCAGTCCGGGGGGAAACACCATATATTTT
TRBV9	.	.	TRBJ2-2	18	CASSVLTPLDSYTGELFF	TGTGCCAGCAGCGTATTAACCCCTCTGGACTCCTACACCGGGGAGCTGTTTTTT
TRBV23-1	once	TRBD1	TRBJ2-1	14	CASSDTGVNNEQFF	TGCGCCAGCAGTGACACAGGGGTCAACAATGAGCAGTTCTTC
TRBV9	.	TRBD1	TRBJ1-1	13	CASSVDRVEEAFF	TGTGCCAGCAGCGTGGACAGGGTAGAAGAAGCTTTCTTT
TRBV7-9	.	.	TRBJ1-2	18	CASSFGLNLVGANYGYTF	TGTGCCAGCAGCTTTGGCCTCAATTTGGTCGGGGCTAACTATGGCTACACCTTC
TRBV27	.	TRBD1	TRBJ1-2	15	CASSPEFGQAYGYTF	TGTGCCAGCAGCCCGGAGTTCGGACAGGCCTATGGCTACACCTTC
TRBV7-9	once	.	TRBJ1-2	15	CASSLGQGLNYGYTF	TGTGCCAGCAGCTTAGGGCAGGGCCTTAACTATGGCTACACCTTC
TRBV14	once	TRBD1	TRBJ1-2	16	CASSPLSTGGFVGYTF	TGTGCCAGCAGCCCTCTCTCGACAGGGGGCTTCGTTGGCTACACCTTC
TRBV9	.	TRBD1	TRBJ1-1	14	CASSETGGNTEAFF	TGTGCCAGCAGCGAGACAGGGGGTAACACTGAAGCTTTCTTT
TRBV27	few	TRBD1	TRBJ1-1	16	CASSLRQGGLNTEAFF	TGTGCCAGCAGTCTCAGACAGGGCGGTTTGAACACTGAAGCTTTCTTT
TRBV7-8	once	TRBD1	TRBJ1-4	15	CASSLGDRGGEKLFF	TGTGCCAGCAGCTTAGGGGACAGGGGGGGTGAAAAACTGTTTTTT
TRBV28	.	TRBD1	TRBJ1-2	16	CASSQGGVQGGYGYTF	TGTGCCAGCAGTCAAGGGGGCGTTCAAGGGGGGTATGGCTACACCTTC
TRBV7-2	.	.	TRBJ1-2	15	CASSIDGTFPGGYTF	TGTGCCAGCAGCATCGACGGGACATTCCCGGGAGGCTACACCTTC
TRBV7-2	once	TRBD1	TRBJ1-1	13	CASSLGQGTEAFF	TGTGCCAGCAGCCTGGGACAGGGCACTGAAGCTTTCTTT
TRBV14	.	.	TRBJ2-1	13	CASSLQVYNEQFF	TGTGCCAGCAGCCTACAGGTTTACAATGAGCAGTTCTTC
TRBV7-9	.	.	TRBJ1-1	12	CASSLQGPEAFF	TGTGCCAGCAGTTTACAGGGTCCTGAAGCTTTCTTT
TRBV13	.	TRBD1	TRBJ2-7	15	CASSPGDRQVNEQYF	TGTGCCAGCAGCCCCGGGGACAGGCAGGTGAACGAGCAGTACTTC
TRBV19	.	TRBD1	TRBJ1-2	15	CASSPDRVTNYGYTF	TGTGCCAGTAGCCCTGACAGGGTTACTAACTATGGCTACACCTTC